This TCR beta chain was retrieved from a study of shared clonotypes between healthy human individuals. V lost 2 bases to trimming and J lost 8 bases, with 19 bases between them. The CDR3 is 16 amino acids. Germline V gene data show CDR1 as KGHSH and CDR2 as LQKENI. At deep level, the assay was performed. TCRdb's table, derived via immunoSEQ multiplex PCR, lists solely in-frame clones and lacks some. The sample shows approximately 1,500,000 clones, approximately 97% of them seen only once. In this sample, this clone turned up once. The sequencing sample was made of naive CD4+ T cells sorted from blood. Subset denoted: CD45RA+ positively selected. The receptor comes from a man under 40 in good health. The chain links TRBV18 to TRBJ1-5; D may be TRBD1 (6 bases). The chain's CDR3 is CASSPTSGDGREPQHF. The DNA of the CDR3 is TGTGCCAGCTCACCAACCTCAGGGGACGGCCGGGAGCCCCAGCATTTT.